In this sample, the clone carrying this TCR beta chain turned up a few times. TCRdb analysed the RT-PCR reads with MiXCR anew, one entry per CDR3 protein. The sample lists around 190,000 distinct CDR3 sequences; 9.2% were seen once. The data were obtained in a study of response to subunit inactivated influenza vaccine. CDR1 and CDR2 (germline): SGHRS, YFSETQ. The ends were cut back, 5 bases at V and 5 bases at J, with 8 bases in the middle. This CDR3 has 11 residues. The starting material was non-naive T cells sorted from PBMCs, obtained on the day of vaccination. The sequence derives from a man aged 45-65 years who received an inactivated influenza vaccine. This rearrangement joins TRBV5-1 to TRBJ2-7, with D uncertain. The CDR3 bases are TGCGCCAGCAGGCGCCAGGACGAGCAGTACTTC. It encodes CASRRQDEQYF.